This TCR beta chain was observed in a study of T cells after posttransplantation cyclophosphamide. Sequenced by immunoSEQ multiplex PCR; TCRdb stores in-frame clones only, minus some. The sample shows 30,000 to 40,000 clones, 80% to 90% of them seen only once. V was pared by 6 bases and J by 7 bases, with 17 bases of the junction left unmatched. Per germline, CDR1 MNHEY and CDR2 SMNVEV (reference sequence). The CDR3 has 16 amino acids. The chain combines TRBV27 with TRBJ1-2; 7 positions agree with TRBD1. The source is a woman between 40 and 50 years old with a blood cancer, CMV-positive, and with a related stem cell donor. The specimen sequenced was PBMCs. Here the CDR3 reads CASSTRLDRVLRGYTF. CDR3 nucleotides: TGTGCCAGCAGCACTAGGCTCGACAGGGTTTTGCGTGGCTACACCTTC.